Described below is a single TCR beta chain sequence and its context. This clone was observed a single time. The target of this receptor is not known. Base qualities are missing; no much larger clone stands one base away. The intended sense of this specimen's treatment or condition label: oral pan-JAK inhibitor, 5-10 mg twice daily. Peripheral blood and lesional scalp punch biopsies were obtained from patients with alopecia areata. After PBMCs were isolated by density centrifugation and stained for CD3, CD4 and CD8, a FACSAria was used to sort CD4+ and CD8+ T cells. The record originates from a study of CD8+ T cells in alopecia areata listed by TCRdb under 2018. At the level of the whole study: Treated patients were enrolled in an open-label pilot trial of oral tofacitinib, 5 to 10 mg twice daily, for moderate-to-severe alopecia areata. Patients received tofacitinib for 6 to 18 months and were then followed off drug for 6 months to check for delayed response and recurrence. Disease severity in treated patients was measured with the SALT score, which quantifies the percentage of affected scalp surface area. In both human patients and the C3H/HeJ mouse model, the study applied high-throughput TCRbeta sequencing to look at T cell clonal expansion in alopecia areata. On the human side, TCRbeta sequencing was run on scalp tissue and on sorted CD4+ and CD8+ peripheral blood T cells from healthy controls and from alopecia areata patients with either patchy or totalis/universalis disease. Tofacitinib-treated patients had biopsies at baseline and at 4 and 24 weeks of treatment, with a later scalp biopsy in several patients. Scalp clonality was compared among normal scalp (n=4), patchy alopecia areata scalp (n=8), and alopecia totalis/universalis scalp (n=8). RNA was extracted with the PAXgene miRNA kit for fixed scalp, the miRNeasy kit for PBMCs, and the RNeasy kit for mouse skin. immunoSEQ multiplex PCR using 35 Vbeta forward primers and 13 Jbeta reverse primers was used to amplify TCRbeta CDR3 regions.

The library was prepared using the immunoSEQ multiplex PCR assay. To provide template for TCR sequencing, every sample had RNA extracted and reverse transcribed into cDNA. First-strand cDNA was synthesized with SuperScript III using a 2:1 mix of oligo-dT and random hexamers. A synthetic immune receptor repertoire was used to assess amplification bias, and residual bias was removed computationally. In the authors' own workflow: Raw reads were preprocessed to remove errors, and CDR3 was defined according to IMGT conventions as the region from the conserved cysteine to phenylalanine. Clonality was calculated as 1 minus Shannon entropy normalized by log2 of the number of productive unique TCRs. Scalp TCRbeta sequences were cross-referenced with sorted blood CD4 and CD8 repertoires so that the CD4 or CD8 identity of scalp clones could be inferred. The clones in this table, taken by TCRdb from immuneACCESS, are in-frame only. Not every clone is retained; where verified, under half of the shortfall comes from an unresolved V gene, and the cause of the rest is unknown. V and J calls and clone size follow that table, whereas D and trimming were derived from the DNA. The table for this sample lists under 110,000 clones; roughly three fifths of them were counted only once. Around 15% of the sample comes from the top ten.

Relative to germline, V is 3 bases shorter and J is 1 base shorter, with 9 bases between their ends. The CDR3 runs 14 amino acids, cysteine and phenylalanine included. The CDR3 DNA has 42 bases and is translated from base 1. As encoded in the germline V gene, CDR1 is ENHRY while CDR2 is SYGVKD. General findings and caveats noted by the study authors: Shared TCR sequences between patients were less evident than in mice, which may be partly attributable to HLA diversity in the patient population. The treated cohort was small, with a single nonresponder, so links between baseline CD8+ expansion and response need larger studies. During tofacitinib treatment, many expanded lesional clones remained in scalp and blood, and this persistence may partly explain relapse after treatment is stopped. Lesional scalp, especially in alopecia totalis/universalis, showed higher clonality and more expanded CD8+ clones than normal scalp, suggesting antigenic drive. Scalp TCR repertoire analysis is complicated because resident alphabeta T cells in normal human skin are also sequenced, whereas mouse skin is dominated by gammadelta T cells. Tofacitinib significantly lowered scalp clonality and the number of expanded CD8+ clones among the top 100 scalp clones.

The source was CD8+ T cells sorted from blood, collected at roughly week 55, from a patient treated with tofacitinib. Recombination joined TRBV10-3 with TRBJ1-1, with the D segment identity uncertain. The receptor's source is a human donor with alopecia areata. The nucleotide sequence reads TGTGCCATCAGTGATCGGGGTCAGAACACTGAAGCTTTCTTT. This sequence encodes CAISDRGQNTEAFF.